These 30 T cell receptor beta chains were all obtained from the same sample, sequenced in a study of blood T cells in healthy people across ages. Together with a sample-barcoded 5' primer, a J-beta primer mix was included in a second PCR lasting roughly 7 to 11 cycles. Via MiXCR, TCRdb re-called the 5' RACE reads, giving one row per CDR3 protein. The repertoire holds under 2 million distinct CDR3 sequences, with about 35% as singletons. The sample taken for sequencing was blood. The receptors come from a woman between 25 and 40 years old in good health.

CDR3 loop: CASSEFVGKLFF. The CDR3 nucleotides read TGTGCCAGCAGTGAATTCGTAGGAAAACTGTTTTTT. J is TRBJ1-4 and V is TRBV25-1; no firm D call. V was clipped by 1 base and J by 10 bases, with 7 bases between them. Germline CDR1 is MGHDK and CDR2 is SYGVNS. The CDR3 spans 12 residues. The full variable domain, its missing parts supplied by reference TRBV25-1 and TRBJ1-4, is EADIYQTPRYLVIGTGKKITLECSQTMGHDKMYWYQQDPGMELHLIHYSYGVNSTEKGDLSSESTVSRIRTEHFPLTLESARPSHTSQYLCASSEFVGKLFFGSGTQLSVL.

The DNA of the CDR3 is TGTGCCAGCAGCCAAGGAGGGACAGGCCGCTATGGCTACACCTTC. Protein sequence: CASSQGGTGRYGYTF. The chain has TRBV12-3 or TRBV12-4 and TRBJ1-2; 8 nucleotides agree with TRBD1. The CDR3 loop spans 15 amino acids. The V gene end was trimmed by 6 bases and the J gene end by 4 bases; junction bases not matched to a gene: 10.

For this clonotype: A read error may account for a junction end that differs from germline. V is TRBV20-1 and J is TRBJ1-5, with D tentatively TRBD1 (6 bases). CDR3 size: 16 residues. The germline gives CDR1 DFQATT, CDR2 SNEGSKA (reference sequence). The CDR3 spells CSASRGGGSSNRPQHF. CDR3 nucleotides: TGCAGTGCTAGTCGGGGGGGCGGGAGTAGCAATCGGCCCCAGCATTTT.

On this clonotype: The junction shows a germline mismatch at one end, possibly a read error. The chain couples TRBV20-1 to TRBJ2-7; D may be TRBD2 (6 bases). This CDR3 is 14 amino acids long. The V gene's germline CDR1 is DFQATT and CDR2 SNEGSKA (reference sequence). The CDR3 protein is CNAMDRESSYEQYF. The CDR3 DNA reads as TGCAATGCTATGGACCGGGAGAGCTCCTACGAGCAGTACTTC.

The chain uses TRBV30 and TRBJ1-2; 7 bases map to TRBD1. The CDR3 contains 12 residues. Trimming removed 5 bases from V and 8 bases from J; junction bases left unmatched: 8. Germline V gives CDR1 GTSNPN, CDR2 SVGIG (reference sequence). The CDR3 DNA follows: TGTGCCTGGGACAGGGATTTAGGGGGCTACACCTTC. Residues: CAWDRDLGGYTF.

The sample holds many counts of this clonotype. The chain has TRBV29-1 and TRBJ2-7; weak D call: TRBD2 (5 bases). From germline, CDR1 is SQVTM and CDR2 ANQGSEA. CDR3 length equals 16 residues. Trimming cost V 0 bases and J 0 bases, with 15 bases left between them. The CDR3 spells CSVEEEGRGLSYEQYF. The CDR3 nucleotides read TGCAGCGTTGAAGAGGAAGGACGCGGGCTCTCCTACGAGCAGTACTTC.

Of note for this clonotype: This sequence may be a read error, since a much larger clone differs from it by one base. The J gene is TRBJ2-5, the V gene TRBV4-1, with 7 bases lining up with TRBD2. V trimming: 2 bases; J trimming: 5 bases; junction bases outside the gene matches: 8. Germline V gene lookup returns CDR1 MGHRA and CDR2 YSYEKL. CDR3 length equals 15 residues. The CDR3 nucleotides read TGCGCCAGCAGCCAACGACTAGTGGGGGGGGAGACCCAGTACTTC. Its protein is CASSQRLVGGETQYF.

This clonotype was found a few times. This chain links TRBV4-1 with TRBJ2-7; maybe TRBD2 (5 bases). The CDR3 is 15 amino acids. Germline lookup yields CDR1 MGHRA and CDR2 YSYEKL. The germline V and J ends were trimmed by 3 bases and 7 bases, with 19 bases remaining between them. This CDR3 reads CASSHPDRDLGEQYF. The CDR3 nucleotides read TGCGCCAGCAGCCATCCGGACCGGGATTTAGGGGAGCAGTACTTC.

The CDR3 is CASSPDLGRGSTDTQYF. The CDR3 DNA reads TGTGCCAGCAGCCCCGACCTGGGGAGGGGGAGCACAGATACGCAGTATTTT. The chain recombines TRBV25-1 with TRBJ2-3; possible D gene TRBD2, 7 bases. This CDR3 region has 17 residues. CDR1 is MGHDK and CDR2 is SYGVNS in the germline V gene. Trimming pared 6 bases from V and 0 bases from J, leaving 19 bases between. The variable domain in full, with the rest retrieved from reference TRBV25-1 and TRBJ2-3, is EADIYQTPRYLVIGTGKKITLECSQTMGHDKMYWYQQDPGMELHLIHYSYGVNSTEKGDLSSESTVSRIRTEHFPLTLESARPSHTSQYLCASSPDLGRGSTDTQYFGPGTRLTVL.

This clonotype was picked up a small number of times. V is TRBV20-1 and J is TRBJ2-7, with D possibly TRBD2 on 5 matching bases. Looked up from germline, CDR1 is DFQATT and CDR2 is SNEGSKA (reference sequence). The CDR3 has 15 residues. V was shortened by 0 bases and J by 5 bases, with 17 bases between the two germline ends. The CDR3 DNA reads as TGCAGTGCTAGAGACCTAGGACTGGCTAGGGACGAGCAGTACTTC. It specifies CSARDLGLARDEQYF.

This chain uses TRBV7-8 with TRBJ2-1, with 8 bases aligning to TRBD2. The trim removed 6 bases at V and 7 bases at J, leaving 8 bases unmatched. Germline V gene lookup returns CDR1 SGHVS and CDR2 FQNEAQ. The CDR3 runs to 14 residues. This CDR3 is CASRSRGGRNEQFF. The DNA for the CDR3 is TGTGCCAGCAGGAGCCGGGGGGGCCGTAATGAGCAGTTCTTC.

The chain couples TRBV15 to TRBJ2-5; possibly TRBD2 for D (5 bases). The V end was cut by 5 bases, the J end by 4 bases, with 8 bases between. CDR1 is LNHNV, CDR2 YYDKDF, per germline (reference sequence). The CDR3 is made up of 12 amino acids. DNA of the CDR3: TGTGCCACCAGCTTCGGAGGAGAGACCCAGTACTTC. This sequence encodes CATSFGGETQYF.

The chain recombines TRBV20-1 with TRBJ2-1, with no clear D. V lost 1 base to trimming and J lost 10 bases, with 17 bases between them. CDR1 DFQATT and CDR2 SNEGSKA come from the germline V gene (reference sequence). The CDR3 runs to 14 residues. Here the CDR3 reads CSARVSHRGYEQFF. CDR3 coding DNA: TGCAGTGCTAGAGTTTCGCACAGAGGCTACGAGCAGTTCTTC.

This sequence joins TRBV15 and TRBJ2-7, with no clear D. V shed 0 bases and J shed 3 bases, with 9 bases lying between them. The CDR3 is 14 amino acids. Per the germline V gene, CDR1 is LNHNV and CDR2 is YYDKDF (reference sequence). CDR3 DNA: TGTGCCACCAGCAGAGATCTGGCGGTCTACGAGCAGTACTTC. Its translation: CATSRDLAVYEQYF.

The V call is TRBV7-6, the J call TRBJ2-7; the match to TRBD1 covers 7 bases. The CDR3 contains 14 residues. Trimming cost V 4 bases and J 6 bases; bases outside gene matches: 9. The germline V gene has CDR1 SGHVS and CDR2 FNYEAQ. The CDR3 sequence is CASSSTGKVGEQYF. The CDR3 nucleotides read TGTGCCAGCAGCTCGACAGGGAAGGTTGGCGAGCAGTACTTC.

The J gene is TRBJ2-1, the V gene TRBV10-2; no clear D. Looked up from germline, CDR1 is WSHSY and CDR2 is SAAADI. The CDR3 consists of 18 residues. V was pared by 2 bases and J by 0 bases, with 17 bases between. CDR3 protein: CASSENLGKSTSYNEQFF. DNA of the CDR3: TGCGCCAGCAGTGAGAATTTAGGAAAGTCGACCTCCTACAATGAGCAGTTCTTC.

This chain uses TRBV9 with TRBJ1-2; D ambiguous. Germline-derived CDR1 and CDR2 are SGDLS and YYNGEE. V lost 0 bases and J lost 2, with 14 bases in between. The length of the CDR3 is 16 residues. The CDR3 nucleotides read TGTGCCAGCAGCGTAGATGAGAGACTCGGAAACTATGGCTACACCTTC. This translates into CASSVDERLGNYGYTF.

This rearrangement joins TRBV20-1 to TRBJ2-1; the match to TRBD1 covers 8 bases. Germline lookup yields CDR1 DFQATT and CDR2 SNEGSKA (reference sequence). The length of the CDR3 is 15 residues. J was trimmed by 3 bases and V by 3 bases; bases with no gene match: 7. Written as DNA, the CDR3 is TGCAGTGCTAGGGGTCAGGGGGCTGTCTACAATGAGCAGTTCTTC. Protein sequence: CSARGQGAVYNEQFF.

The chain joins TRBV28 to TRBJ2-5, with D unclear. This CDR3 is built from 14 residues. Germline V lookup: CDR1 MDHEN, CDR2 SYDVKM. Between the trimmed V and J ends, which lost 3 bases and 1 base, there was a span of 9 bases. The CDR3 bases are TGTGCCAGCAGTTTCTCGAACCCCCAAGAGACCCAGTACTTC. Protein: CASSFSNPQETQYF.

The V call is TRBV29-1, the J call TRBJ1-1, with D possibly matching TRBD1 (6 bases). From germline, CDR1 is SQVTM and CDR2 ANQGSEA. CDR3 length: 14 amino acids. Trimming removed 4 bases at V and 4 bases at J, with 16 bases between. The DNA for the CDR3 is TGCAGCGTTGCTCGGGTGGGGGCGAGCACTGAAGCTTTCTTT. It is translated as CSVARVGASTEAFF.

The chain carries TRBV24-1 and TRBJ2-1; D possibly uses TRBD1 or TRBD2 (5 bases each). With 3 bases removed from V and 8 bases from J, the gap between germline ends came to 16 bases. Germline-derived CDR1 and CDR2 are KGHDR and SFDVKD. The CDR3 covers 15 residues. The CDR3 DNA reads as TGTGCCACCAGTGATCCCCTAGGGGCCGGGGATGAGCAGTTCTTC. Protein sequence: CATSDPLGAGDEQFF.

The chain carries TRBV5-5 and TRBJ2-1, with TRBD2 as a possible D gene (6 bases). V lost 4 bases and J lost 3, with 11 bases in between. The CDR3 is 14 amino acids. Germline CDR1 is SGHKS and CDR2 is YYEKEE (reference sequence). Here the CDR3 reads CASSPIGSYNEQFF. The DNA for the CDR3 is TGTGCCAGCAGCCCAATCGGGAGCTACAATGAGCAGTTCTTC.

The rearrangement uses TRBV13 and TRBJ2-7, with 12 positions matching TRBD2. Germline lookup yields CDR1 PRHDT and CDR2 FYEKMQ (reference sequence). This CDR3 contains 17 residues. V lost 0 bases and J lost 6; bases outside the gene matches: 9. This chain's CDR3 is CASSLGSSGRACAEQYF. DNA of the CDR3: TGTGCCAGCAGCTTAGGGTCTAGCGGGAGGGCTTGTGCCGAGCAGTACTTC.

This sequence joins TRBV3-1 and TRBJ1-4; 11 nucleotides align to TRBD1. V dropped 2 bases and J dropped 7; count of bases not matched to a gene: 6. CDR3 size: 16 residues. The germline V gene has CDR1 LGHDT and CDR2 YNNKEL (reference sequence). In DNA, the CDR3 is TGTGCCAGCAGCCAACGACAAGGGACAGGGGGTGAAAAACTGTTTTTT. The encoded protein is CASSQRQGTGGEKLFF.

The J gene is TRBJ2-7, the V gene TRBV7-3, with D possibly being TRBD1 (5 bases). The J call is uncertain, as TRBJ2-5 better fits the DNA end. The CDR3 sequence is 13 residues long. Germline V CDR1 and CDR2: SGHTA, FQGTGA. The CDR3 sequence: CASTSSKGETQYF. CDR3 bases: TGTGCCAGCACCTCATCCAAGGGGGAGACCCAGTACTTC.

The chain employs TRBV5-1 and TRBJ2-2; no firm D call. V was clipped by 4 bases and J by 4 bases, with 8 bases between them. In germline, CDR1 is SGHRS, CDR2 YFSETQ. The CDR3 covers 13 residues. CDR3 in DNA: TGCGCCAGCAGCCCAGATTTCACCGGGGAGCTGTTTTTT. It codes for CASSPDFTGELFF. Variable domain in full (rest from reference TRBV5-1 and TRBJ2-2): KAGVTQTPRYLIKTRGQQVTLSCSPISGHRSVSWYQQTPGQGLQFLFEYFSETQRNKGNFPGRFSGRQFSNSRSEMNVSTLELGDSALYLCASSPDFTGELFFGEGSRLTVL.

This clonotype was counted between two and nine times. V and J are TRBV20-1 and TRBJ1-1, with D unclear. V lost 0 bases and J lost 1, with 15 bases in between. Germline CDR1 DFQATT, CDR2 SNEGSKA (reference sequence). The CDR3 length is 16 residues. CDR3 sequence (DNA): TGCAGTGCTAGAGATCATGCGACGGGATGGAACACTGAAGCTTTCTTT. Its translation is CSARDHATGWNTEAFF.

There are a few counts of this clonotype. J is TRBJ2-3 and V is TRBV28, with D hard to call. Germline V gene sequence: CDR1 MDHEN, CDR2 SYDVKM. The CDR3 is 16 amino acids. V was trimmed by 2 bases and J by 5 bases, leaving 17 bases between them. The DNA for the CDR3 is TGTGCCAGCAGTTTACCTCGCACCGAGACGTTAGATACGCAGTATTTT. It encodes CASSLPRTETLDTQYF.

The chain is built from TRBV12-1 and TRBJ2-3; TRBD2 is the table's D call, not checked against the DNA. TRBV12-1 corresponds to a pseudogene. The CDR3 runs 10 residues. CDR3 nucleotides: TGTGCCGTCGCTCTCCGCTGGCAGTATTTT. Amino acids: CAVALRWQYF.

This clonotype was found a few times. The chain employs TRBV6-6 and TRBJ2-1, with 7 bases identical to TRBD2. The germline gives CDR1 MNHNY, CDR2 SVGAGI (reference sequence). This CDR3 region has 15 residues. V lost 2 bases, J lost 6 bases, and 7 bases stayed unmatched. The CDR3 loop reads CASSYIAGALNEQFF. For the CDR3, the DNA is TGTGCCAGCAGTTACATTGCGGGAGCTCTCAATGAGCAGTTCTTC.